This T cell receptor (beta chain) originates from a study of T cells in Graves' hyperthyroidism and ophthalmopathy (dated by TCRdb to about 2019). Concerning the study at large: Peripheral blood samples were taken at the time of initial diagnosis, prior to any treatment. To identify distinguishing TCR V-J signatures, a discovery cohort of about 95 patients was used, comprising some 45 with Graves' ophthalmopathy and approximately 57 with stable Graves' hyperthyroidism. Prospective prediction of ophthalmopathy was tested in an independent validation cohort consisting of about 20 hyperthyroidism patients and around 17 patients who later progressed to ophthalmopathy. For training and testing, the 100 or so patients in the discovery cohort were randomly divided in a 7:3 ratio. Thyroid tissue and blood T-cell repertoires from about six Graves' hyperthyroidism patients were also compared in the study. After blood sampling, hyperthyroidism patients were treated with methimazole at a starting dose of 30 mg daily, and ophthalmopathy patients were treated with high-dose intravenous methylprednisolone. According to the paper, TCR Vbeta CDR3 sequencing was carried out on some 140 peripheral blood samples, which came from fewer than 50 ophthalmopathy, 80 or so hyperthyroidism and approximately 17 progressor patients.

There are 18 amino acids in the CDR3, from cysteine to phenylalanine inclusive. Here the CDR3 DNA is all that survives: 54 bases in frame from base 1. V is pared back by 0 bases and J by 4 bases, with 16 bases lying between the germline termini. CDR1 and CDR2, looked up from the germline V gene (reference sequence), are LGHDT and YNNKEL. This clonotype was counted at least ten times. Its cognate antigen has yet to be identified. No much larger clonotype is one base removed from it; base qualities were not supplied. What the authors observed across the whole study: Sample size was not statistically predetermined, and investigators were not blinded to group allocation. Most expanded thyroid clonotypes (frequency above 0.001) were also detected in blood, suggesting blood repertoires may reflect thyroid immune responses. In validation, the model predicted progression to ophthalmopathy with roughly 66% sensitivity and approximately 74% specificity, a median of about six months before onset. Ophthalmopathy was separated from stable hyperthyroidism by a 13 V-J signature model, with about 86% sensitivity and about 81% specificity obtained in cross-validation and 80%/75% obtained in testing.

In the ophthalmopathy patients, disease was moderately to severely active, with a Clinical Activity Score of 3 or more, a NOSPECS grade of 4 or more, and a duration of less than 3 months. Exclusion was applied to patients with uncontrolled infections, other autoimmune diseases, pregnancy or lactation. Diagnoses relied on clinical symptoms, serum thyroxine and TRAb, thyroid ultrasound and orbital computed tomography. Ficoll-Paque density gradient centrifugation was used to isolate PBMCs from around 10 ml of fresh peripheral blood. Trizol reagent was used to extract total RNA, and RNA quality was then checked on an Agilent 2100 Bioanalyzer. The TCR beta CDR3 regions were amplified from RNA transcripts. A first-round RT-PCR of the TCR CDR3 used the HTBI primer set with the Qiagen OneStep RT-PCR kit. Libraries were constructed in a second round of multiplex PCR, after which size selection and purification were carried out. Paired-end sequencing of the libraries was performed with 100 bp reads on an Illumina HiSeq2000. From the authors' description of their analysis: Raw data were processed with SOAPnuke, discarding reads with adapters, uncalled bases, mean Phred below 15, or no exact constant-primer or identifier match. High-quality paired reads were merged using COPE v1.2.5, and each unique nucleotide sequence was defined as a clonotype. Clonotypes were aligned to IMGT TRBV, TRBD and TRBJ reference segments using MiTCR v1.1. Only V-J combinations with frequency above 0.0001, covering about 99% of repertoires, were analysed. The TCS score was defined as F50 (clonal expansion) divided by E x V (chaos), with BLOSUM62-based TCRdist calculated between CDR3 peptides within each V-J. Welch's t-statistics and random forest reduced around 510 V-J features to 10 to 15, which were used in a naive Bayes classifier (R e1071). The public reads were reanalyzed by TCRdb: fastp trimming at Q25, MiXCR alignment, in-frame beta chains only. Rows matching on CDR3 protein sequence are summarized as one entry with the most common DNA and genes. The authors' filters were not applied to this entry. This sample is represented by 500,000 to 800,000 distinct CDR3 sequences; more than 14% of them were singletons. The ten top clones hold 9.5% to 15% of the sample.

The sample was blood. The chain couples TRBV3-1 to TRBJ2-6; 5 matching bases give a weak D call of TRBD1. The TCR sequence derives from a woman in her forties or fifties with Graves' ophthalmopathy. The DNA sequence is given as TGTGCCAGCAGCCAAGATATAGACAGCTACTCAGGGGCCAACGTCCTGACTTTC. This gives the protein CASSQDIDSYSGANVLTF.